The entry below describes one T cell receptor (beta chain). The data were obtained in a study of synovial regulatory T cells in juvenile arthritis. Data came from immunoSEQ multiplex PCR; TCRdb stores just in-frame clones and leaves some out. Seen in this sample are thousands of clones; the ten most common clones hold about 13%. Per germline, CDR1 SGHTS and CDR2 YDEGEE. The CDR3 is 14 residues long. No DNA accompanies this entry. The synovial samples were synovial fluid, paired with peripheral blood from each active arthritis patient. The sequence was obtained from a donor younger than 30 with juvenile idiopathic arthritis. The V call is TRBV5-8, the J call TRBJ2-5; TCRdb selects TRBD2, and the lack of DNA leaves this call unchecked. Sequencing was carried out using Treg cells from the synovium. The CDR3 sequence: CASSWGGMAETQYF. The full variable domain, completed using reference TRBV5-8 and TRBJ2-5, is EAGVTQSPTHLIKTRGQQATLRCSPISGHTSVYWYQQALGLGLQFLLWYDEGEERNRGNFPPRFSGRQFPNYSSELNVNALELEDSALYLCASSWGGMAETQYFGPGTRLLVL.